This T cell receptor beta chain was profiled in a study of T cells in Graves' hyperthyroidism and ophthalmopathy. Study-level background: Peripheral blood was drawn at first diagnosis, prior to all treatment. Study-level findings and limits: Blood also contained most expanded thyroid clonotypes above 0.001.

This CDR3 region has 15 residues. From germline, CDR1 is SEHNR and CDR2 FQNEAQ (reference sequence). Remarks on this clonotype: The antigen is not known. One junction end disagrees with the germline gene, perhaps due to a read error.

Orbital computed tomography and thyroid ultrasound, together with serum TRAb and thyroxine and clinical symptoms, were used for diagnoses. PBMCs were obtained from over 8.5 ml fresh peripheral blood. RNA transcripts provided the source from which TCR beta CDR3 regions were amplified. HTBI primers were used for first-round RT-PCR of the TCR CDR3. TCRdb itself ran the multiplex PCR reads through MiXCR, one entry per CDR3 protein. The sample lists hundreds of thousands of distinct CDR3 sequences; more than 15% were seen once. Sequenced: blood. This sequence joins TRBV7-9 and TRBJ1-1, with D hard to call. This sequence was found in a woman aged 40 to 49 with Graves' ophthalmopathy. CDR3 region: CATSLVLGMKTEAFF. The CDR3 DNA reads TGTGCCACCAGCTTAGTTCTGGGGATGAAGACTGAAGCTTTCTTT.